A single sample gave rise to the 5 T cell receptor beta chains below, sequenced in a study of prognosis after radiotherapy for stage I lung cancer. It was by two-round multiplex PCR that TCR beta CDR3 was amplified from genomic DNA. With primers specific to each TRBV and TRBJ gene, the first-round PCR was performed. TCRdb itself ran the multiplex PCR reads through MiXCR, one entry per CDR3 protein. The sample shows roughly 30,000 distinct CDR3 sequences, around 48% of them seen only once. The sample consisted of PBMCs, taken before or after stereotactic body radiation therapy (not recorded which). Receptor source: a donor over 45 with non-small cell lung cancer.

This clonotype has at least ten counts. The chain couples TRBV7-9 to TRBJ2-7; perhaps TRBD1 as D (5 bases). Between the trimmed V and J ends, which lost 1 base and 7 bases, there was a span of 11 bases. CDR3 length: 13 residues. CDR1 and CDR2 (germline): SEHNR, FQNEAQ (reference sequence). The CDR3 protein is CASSLGGPGEQYF. CDR3 nucleotides: TGTGCCAGCAGCTTAGGGGGCCCCGGGGAGCAGTACTTC. The variable domain in full, with the rest retrieved from reference TRBV7-9 and TRBJ2-7, is DTGVSQNPRHKITKRGQNVTFRCDPISEHNRLYWYRQTLGQGPEFLTYFQNEAQLEKSRLLSDRFSAERPKGSFSTLEIQRTEQGDSAMYLCASSLGGPGEQYFGPGTRLTVT.

This clonotype was recorded at least ten times. The V gene is TRBV5-4, the J gene TRBJ2-1; 8 positions agree with TRBD2. In germline, CDR1 is SGHNT, CDR2 YYREEE (reference sequence). Trimming took 4 bases from V and 3 from J; bases not matched to a gene: 12. The CDR3 sequence is 17 residues long. The CDR3 region is CASSPPGGGSVYNEQFF. The CDR3 DNA reads as TGTGCCAGCAGCCCCCCCGGGGGGGGCTCGGTCTACAATGAGCAGTTCTTC.

In its sample, this clonotype ranks as medium-sized (0.01 to 0.1%). The gene calls are TRBV5-1 and TRBJ2-2, with 11 bases fitting TRBD2. Germline V gives CDR1 SGHRS, CDR2 YFSETQ. CDR3 size: 16 residues. V was pared by 4 bases and J by 1 base, with 3 bases of the junction left unmatched. CDR3 residues: CASSPGTSGNTGELFF. Written as DNA, the CDR3 is TGCGCCAGCAGCCCGGGGACTAGCGGGAACACCGGGGAGCTGTTTTTT.

In regard to this clonotype: The junction shows a germline mismatch at one end, possibly a read error. V is TRBV7-9 and J is TRBJ2-3; D is possibly TRBD2 (5 bases). CDR1 SEHNR and CDR2 FQNEAQ come from the germline V gene (reference sequence). The CDR3 extends over 15 amino acids. CDR3 bases: TGTACCAGCAGCTTTCTAGCTGCGGGCACAGATACGCAGTATTTT. Encoded protein: CTSSFLAAGTDTQYF.

This clonotype was counted only a few times. The chain carries TRBV6-2 or TRBV6-3 and TRBJ2-7; 7 bases are a match to TRBD1. Trimming at V came to 0 bases and at J to 9 bases, leaving 14 bases not matched to a gene. This CDR3 is built from 16 residues. Germline V CDR1 and CDR2: MNHEY, SVGEGT. In nucleotides, the CDR3 is TGTGCCAGCAGTTACTCGAAGGGACAGAGTATCGTCGGGCAGTACTTC. This codes for CASSYSKGQSIVGQYF.